This TCR beta chain was profiled in a study of blood T cell repertoires in COVID-19. Overall study context: Specimens from acute and convalescent COVID-19 originated in the United States, Italy and Spain. The cDNA or gDNA used as material had been derived from T cells, B-cell-depleted T cells, or PBMCs.

Trimming removed 9 bases at V and 7 bases at J, with 15 bases between. This CDR3 contains 12 residues. Germline loops: CDR1 MDHEN, CDR2 SYDVKM. In its sample, this clone was seen once. Original handling: By means of reference gene primer amplification, nucleated cell counts were estimated. TCRdb's table, derived via immunoSEQ multiplex PCR, lists solely in-frame clones and lacks some. V, J and clone size derive from that table, while D and trimming were established from the DNA sequence. The table shows around 84,000 clones, with 85% to 90% occurring only once. This clonotype was obtained from a man in his fifties with active COVID-19. The V and J genes are TRBV28 and TRBJ1-2, with D possibly TRBD1 on 6 matching bases. The sequenced sample was peripheral blood. The CDR3 DNA is TGTGCCAGTTCGCGGGGGCAGGCTGGCTACACCTTC. As protein: CASSRGQAGYTF.